This T cell receptor (beta chain) is from a study of cytomegalovirus exposure and HLA in healthy donors (dated by TCRdb to about 2017). Notes on the research overall: A later analysis indicated that the 90 to 150 validation repertoires were generated on the platform also employed for the approximately 700 repertoires of the first cohort. A separate validation cohort of roughly 110 different subjects was used in addition to the approximately 700-subject first cohort. To predict cytomegalovirus infection status, the study combined high-throughput TCR immunosequencing, statistical association of individual TCRs with disease status, and machine learning. The study aimed to test whether signatures of past pathogen exposure could be identified by cataloging public T cell receptors.

As to this clone: Its antigen is not yet known. No clone much larger than this one lies a single base away; base qualities are absent.

Overall results and qualifications from the work: Most TCR sequences were seen in very few donors, while some public TCRs were found in many individuals. The authors suggested that the approach could potentially be extended to other disease states and immunological phenotypes. In both the original and validation cohorts, the classifier was reported to diagnose cytomegalovirus status with high specificity and sensitivity. A later analysis found that TCRs clustered in the first cohort also tended to co-occur in the 120 validation repertoires, with 94% of cluster scores above 0. Three of the identified cytomegalovirus-associated TCR beta chains were confirmed in vitro to be specific for cytomegalovirus antigens. The study listed 164 TCR beta chains as associated with cytomegalovirus. The validation cohort had no HLA typing available for a later analysis, so co-occurrence within that cohort was assessed over all 130 or so repertoires.

The donors were included in the validation cohort of over a hundred subjects, a group kept apart from the approximately 670-subject first cohort. Library method: the immunoSEQ multiplex PCR assay. Concerning the study's data processing: A statistical classification framework was built for diagnosing cytomegalovirus status from the catalog of TCR beta chain sequences. TCRdb re-hosts the immuneACCESS table, in-frame sequences only. Its copies lack some clones; in the studies checked, an unresolved V gene accounts for under half of them, and the cause for the rest is not known. V and J calls and clone size are those listed in that table; D and trimming were worked out from the DNA. The sample table records 200,000 or so clones; approximately 87% of these occur just once. The biggest ten clones account for 4.5% to 7% of the sample. The sequence came from a woman aged 18 to 35 in good health and CMV-seronegative. The sample taken for sequencing was PBMCs.

The DNA is as follows: TGTGCCAGCAGCGTAGACGGCGGCACCTACGAGCAGTACTTC. This yields the protein CASSVDGGTYEQYF. In this chain, TRBV9 is recombined with TRBJ2-7; the D gene cannot be resolved reliably. Cut back by 0 bases and 2 bases, the V and J ends lie 9 bases apart. Measured from the cysteine to the phenylalanine, the CDR3 is 14 residues long. Only CDR3 DNA remains: 42 bases, in frame from the first base. CDR1 SGDLS and CDR2 YYNGEE were looked up in the germline V gene.